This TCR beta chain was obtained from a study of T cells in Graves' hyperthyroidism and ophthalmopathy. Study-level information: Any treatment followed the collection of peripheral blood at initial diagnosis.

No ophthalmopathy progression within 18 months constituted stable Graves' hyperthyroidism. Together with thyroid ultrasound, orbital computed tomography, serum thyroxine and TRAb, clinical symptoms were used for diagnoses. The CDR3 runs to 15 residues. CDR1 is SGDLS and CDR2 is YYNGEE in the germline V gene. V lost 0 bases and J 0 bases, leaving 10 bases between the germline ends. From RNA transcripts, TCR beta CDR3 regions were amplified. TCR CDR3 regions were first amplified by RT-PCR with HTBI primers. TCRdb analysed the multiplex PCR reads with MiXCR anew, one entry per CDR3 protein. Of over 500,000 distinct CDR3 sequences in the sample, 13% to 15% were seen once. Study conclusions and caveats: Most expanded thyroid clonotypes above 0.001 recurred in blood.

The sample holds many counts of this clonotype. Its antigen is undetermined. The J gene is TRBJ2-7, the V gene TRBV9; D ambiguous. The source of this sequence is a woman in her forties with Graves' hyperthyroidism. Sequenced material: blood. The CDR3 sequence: CASSVGTSYSYEQYF. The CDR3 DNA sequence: TGTGCCAGCAGCGTAGGGACGAGCTACTCCTACGAGCAGTACTTC.